Below are 15 T cell receptor beta chains sequenced from a single sample in a study of shared clonotypes between healthy human individuals. The table came from immunoSEQ multiplex PCR; TCRdb's copy has only in-frame clones and leaves some out. The sample yields under 600,000 clones, roughly 97% seen once. Input material: naive CD4+ T cells sorted from blood. Subset here: CD45RA+ positively selected. These receptors originate from a woman in her thirties in good health.

This chain joins TRBV9 and TRBJ1-1, with D unclear. Germline loops: CDR1 SGDLS, CDR2 YYNGEE. The ends were cut back, 3 bases at V and 0 bases at J, with 12 bases in the middle. The CDR3 contains 15 residues. The CDR3 loop reads CASSASGNMNTEAFF. CDR3 nucleotide sequence: TGTGCCAGCAGCGCGAGTGGCAACATGAACACTGAAGCTTTCTTT.

This clone was counted between two and nine times. The chain joins TRBV11-2 to TRBJ1-2; D gene ambiguous. CDR1 is SGHAT and CDR2 is FQNNGV in the germline V gene. V shed 4 bases and J shed 1 base, with 7 bases lying between them. This CDR3 has 13 amino acids. CDR3 nucleotides: TGTGCCAGCAGCTCCCGACTTAACTATGGCTACACCTTC. This sequence encodes CASSSRLNYGYTF.

The chain employs TRBV6-1 and TRBJ2-7; 9 bases map to TRBD1. The J segment lost 3 bases and the V segment lost 3 bases, leaving 9 bases of the junction unmatched. The CDR3 has 16 amino acids. Per germline, CDR1 MNHNS and CDR2 SASEGT. CDR3 DNA: TGTGCCAGCAGTGATCCCGGGACAGGGTTCGGCTACGAGCAGTACTTC. It specifies CASSDPGTGFGYEQYF.

The chain couples TRBV10-2 to TRBJ1-5, with 11 bases that match TRBD1. Trimming cost V 4 bases and J 5 bases; bases outside gene matches: 10. The CDR3 contains 17 residues. CDR1 is WSHSY and CDR2 is SAAADI in the germline V gene. The CDR3 sequence: CASSARSRDRGYQPQHF. The CDR3 DNA reads TGCGCCAGCAGTGCGAGAAGCCGGGACAGGGGGTATCAGCCCCAGCATTTT.

This chain connects TRBV9 to TRBJ2-3; the match to TRBD2 covers 10 bases. V was clipped by 0 bases and J by 4 bases; unmatched bases: 5. Germline V gene data show CDR1 as SGDLS and CDR2 as YYNGEE. The CDR3 spans 16 residues. The DNA for the CDR3 is TGTGCCAGCAGCGTAGAAGCGGGAGGGCCGGCAGATACGCAGTATTTT. It yields the protein CASSVEAGGPADTQYF.

This clone came up once. The chain carries TRBV19 and TRBJ2-2, with 8 nucleotides matching TRBD1. The CDR3 extends over 13 amino acids. The germline V gene has CDR1 LNHDA and CDR2 SQIVND (reference sequence). With V trimmed by 3 bases and J by 13 bases, 7 bases remained unmatched. The CDR3, as DNA: TGTGCCAGTAGTATGGGGACAGGAAGACGGCTGTTTTTT. Translated, it gives CASSMGTGRRLFF.

This clone has just one count. The J gene is TRBJ1-4, the V gene TRBV5-1; D gene uncertain. CDR3 length equals 13 residues. V gave up 0 bases and J gave up 8 bases, with 8 bases separating them. Germline assignment: CDR1 SGHRS and CDR2 YFSETQ. CDR3 sequence reads: CASSLGIYEKLFF. The CDR3 DNA follows: TGCGCCAGCAGCTTGGGTATATACGAAAAACTGTTTTTT.

This chain uses TRBV6-5 with TRBJ2-3; 8 bases are a match to TRBD2. The CDR3 is made up of 15 amino acids. CDR1 is MNHEY and CDR2 is SVGAGI in the germline V gene. With 4 bases clipped from V and 2 bases from J, the junction kept 5 bases outside the gene matches. CDR3 DNA sequence: TGTGCCAGCAGTTGGCAGCGGGGGTACACAGATACGCAGTATTTT. Its protein is CASSWQRGYTDTQYF.

The genes are TRBV15 and TRBJ1-2, with D perhaps TRBD1 (6 bases). Trimming took off 0 bases at V and 7 bases at J, with 24 bases between the two ends. Germline lookup yields CDR1 LNHNV and CDR2 YYDKDF (reference sequence). The CDR3 is 18 residues long. DNA of the CDR3: TGTGCCACCAGCAGAGATACGTTGGGGGCGGACCGGAGTCCTGGCTACACCTTC. This gives the protein CATSRDTLGADRSPGYTF.

This clone was counted a single time. The genes are TRBV5-1 and TRBJ2-1, with TRBD2 as a possible D gene (6 bases). The CDR3 covers 17 residues. Germline CDR1 reads SGHRS; CDR2 reads YFSETQ. V was cut by 4 bases and J by 6 bases, with 23 bases left in between. CDR3 nucleotides: TGCGCCAGCAGCCCGCGGGGAGTGGCTTATCCCCTCAATGAGCAGTTCTTC. It codes for CASSPRGVAYPLNEQFF. The full variable domain, with the rest looked up from reference TRBV5-1 and TRBJ2-1, is KAGVTQTPRYLIKTRGQQVTLSCSPISGHRSVSWYQQTPGQGLQFLFEYFSETQRNKGNFPGRFSGRQFSNSRSEMNVSTLELGDSALYLCASSPRGVAYPLNEQFFGPGTRLTVL.

The CDR3 reads CASKPGGGSEQYF. CDR3 sequence (DNA): TGTGCCAGCAAACCTGGGGGGGGATCCGAGCAGTACTTC. The chain carries TRBV11-2 and TRBJ2-7; TRBD2 agrees at 7 bases. Losses at the gene ends were 7 bases for V and 6 bases for J; bases not matched to a gene: 9. Germline V gene lookup returns CDR1 SGHAT and CDR2 FQNNGV. There are 13 residues in the CDR3.

The rearrangement uses TRBV4-1 and TRBJ2-6, with 9 bases that match TRBD1. Germline V lookup: CDR1 MGHRA, CDR2 YSYEKL. This CDR3 has 19 amino acids. V shed 1 base, J shed 0 bases, and the junction held 7 bases outside the gene matches. CDR3 in DNA: TGCGCCAGCAGCCAAGTACCGGGACAGGGATTCTCTGGGGCCAACGTCCTGACTTTC. This gives the protein CASSQVPGQGFSGANVLTF.

This clone was seen only once. The chain couples TRBV2 to TRBJ2-2; unclear D gene. CDR1 SNHLY and CDR2 FYNNEI come from the germline V gene. The CDR3 covers 13 residues. Deletions cut 7 bases from V and 7 bases from J, with 13 bases between. The CDR3 is CASMGVRNGELFF. CDR3 in DNA: TGTGCCAGCATGGGCGTACGGAACGGGGAGCTGTTTTTT.

This chain uses TRBV27 with TRBJ1-2; perhaps TRBD1 as D (6 bases). CDR3 length: 14 residues. Trimming shortened V by 8 bases and J by 4 bases, and 17 bases separated the two germline ends. Germline V gives CDR1 MNHEY, CDR2 SMNVEV (reference sequence). The CDR3 sequence is CASGRAPGAYGYTF. For the CDR3, the DNA is TGTGCCAGCGGCCGGGCCCCAGGGGCCTATGGCTACACCTTC.

V usage is TRBV7-3 and J usage is TRBJ2-1; 9 bases fit TRBD2. Per the germline V gene, CDR1 is SGHTA and CDR2 is FQGTGA. The CDR3 loop spans 18 amino acids. V shed 2 bases and J 6 bases; nucleotides not matched to a gene: 14. CDR3 in amino acids: CASSLGGTSSRLVNEQFF. Here the CDR3 DNA reads TGTGCCAGCAGCTTAGGTGGGACTAGCAGCCGTCTGGTCAATGAGCAGTTCTTC.